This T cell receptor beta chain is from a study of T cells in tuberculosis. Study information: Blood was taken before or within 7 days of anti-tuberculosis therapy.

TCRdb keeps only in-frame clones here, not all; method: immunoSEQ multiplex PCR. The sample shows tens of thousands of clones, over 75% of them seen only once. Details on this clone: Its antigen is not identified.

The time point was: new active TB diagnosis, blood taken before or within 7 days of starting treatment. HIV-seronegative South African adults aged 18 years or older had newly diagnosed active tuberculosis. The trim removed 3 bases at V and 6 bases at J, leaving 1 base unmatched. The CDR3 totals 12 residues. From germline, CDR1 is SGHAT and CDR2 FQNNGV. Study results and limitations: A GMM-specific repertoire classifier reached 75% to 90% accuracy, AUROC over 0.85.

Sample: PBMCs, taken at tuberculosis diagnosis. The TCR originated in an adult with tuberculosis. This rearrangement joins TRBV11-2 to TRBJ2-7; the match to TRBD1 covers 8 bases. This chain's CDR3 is CASSLGQVEQYF. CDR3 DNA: TGTGCCAGCAGCTTGGGACAGGTCGAGCAGTACTTC.